These 25 T cell receptor beta chains share one sample of origin, sequenced in a study of monozygotic twins with inflammatory bowel disease. TCRdb re-called the 5' RACE reads; one entry per CDR3 protein, DNA not given. Its table lists 80,000 or so distinct CDR3 sequences. The sequencing sample was made of blood. These receptors originate from a human donor with ulcerative colitis or Crohn's disease, or a healthy co-twin of an affected twin (not recorded which).

The V gene is TRBV2, the J gene TRBJ1-1; the TCRdb D gene call, TRBD1, has no DNA to confirm it. The V gene's germline CDR1 is SNHLY and CDR2 FYNNEI. This CDR3 contains 15 residues. The CDR3 here is CASSPLGGASTEAFF. Full variable domain (rest looked up from reference TRBV2 and TRBJ1-1): EPEVTQTPSHQVTQMGQEVILRCVPISNHLYFYWYRQILGQKVEFLVSFYNNEISEKSEIFDDQFSVERPDGSNFTLKIRSTKLEDSAMYFCASSPLGGASTEAFFGQGTRLTVV.

The V call is TRBV29-1, the J call TRBJ2-7; TCRdb designates TRBD1, a call that cannot be tested without DNA. Germline values: CDR1 SQVTM, CDR2 ANQGSEA. CDR3 length: 14 amino acids. The CDR3 here is CSVKPRDRTPEQYF.

The chain joins TRBV11-2 to TRBJ2-5; TCRdb proposes TRBD1, but this gene call is untestable without DNA. The CDR3 length is 13 residues. Germline-derived CDR1 and CDR2 are SGHAT and FQNNGV. CDR3 sequence reads: CASSLESGGTQYF.

V gene TRBV7-9 combines with J gene TRBJ1-4; there is no DNA to check the TCRdb D call of TRBD1. CDR1 and CDR2 from the germline V gene are SEHNR and FQNEAQ (reference sequence). The CDR3 consists of 15 residues. CDR3 region: CASSPRQGRNEKLFF.

The genes are TRBV20-1 and TRBJ2-7; TCRdb's D gene call, TRBD2, goes unchecked for lack of DNA. CDR1 is DFQATT and CDR2 is SNEGSKA in the germline V gene (reference sequence). The CDR3 has 14 residues. The CDR3 region is CSAPGEGGLTEQYF.

V and J are TRBV11-2 and TRBJ2-2; TCRdb picks TRBD1, but there is no DNA to check that call. Germline V CDR1 and CDR2: SGHAT, FQNNGV. This CDR3 spans 15 amino acids. The CDR3 loop reads CASSLWGGYTGELFF.

The V gene is TRBV11-2, the J gene TRBJ2-5; TCRdb designates TRBD1, a call that cannot be tested without DNA. This CDR3 has 14 amino acids. Per germline, CDR1 SGHAT and CDR2 FQNNGV. The chain's CDR3 is CASSLVRGPETQYF.

This rearrangement joins TRBV20-1 to TRBJ1-5. Germline V lookup: CDR1 DFQATT, CDR2 SNEGSKA (reference sequence). The CDR3 consists of 13 residues. The CDR3: CSARYQNNQPQHF.

The chain joins TRBV7-9 to TRBJ2-7; absent DNA, TCRdb's TRBD1 call cannot be checked. CDR1 and CDR2 from the germline V gene are SEHNR and FQNEAQ (reference sequence). This CDR3 contains 14 residues. CDR3 region: CASSLSGATYEQYF.

The chain employs TRBV7-8 and TRBJ1-5; TCRdb lists TRBD1, though no DNA is available to test this call. CDR1 SGHVS and CDR2 FQNEAQ come from the germline V gene. The CDR3 consists of 15 residues. CDR3 amino acids: CASSFRQDSNQPQHF.

This sequence joins TRBV10-3 and TRBJ1-1; the D call from TCRdb, TRBD1, cannot be confirmed without DNA. In germline, CDR1 is ENHRY, CDR2 SYGVKD. The CDR3 is 16 amino acids. The chain's CDR3 is CAIRSGQGAGGTEAFF.

CDR3 region: CASSQVINGGPQHF. This chain uses TRBV3-1 with TRBJ1-5; TCRdb outputs TRBD1, but without DNA this stays unchecked. The germline CDR1 and CDR2 sequences are LGHDT and YNNKEL (reference sequence). The CDR3 is 14 amino acids.

The chain carries TRBV7-2 and TRBJ2-7; no DNA is available, so the TRBD2 call from TCRdb remains unchecked. The CDR3 is 16 amino acids. Germline V gene lookup returns CDR1 SGHTA and CDR2 FQGNSA. The CDR3 protein is CASSSLGPSGPYEQYF.

The rearrangement joins TRBV4-2 to TRBJ2-7; TCRdb reports TRBD1, a call that lacks DNA to check it against. CDR3 length: 16 amino acids. Looked up from germline, CDR1 is LGHNA and CDR2 is YNFKEQ. The CDR3 loop is CASSQTPGQGVSEQYF.

V gene TRBV7-6 combines with J gene TRBJ2-2; with no DNA, the TCRdb D assignment of TRBD1 cannot be verified. The CDR3 is 15 amino acids. In germline, CDR1 is SGHVS, CDR2 FNYEAQ. CDR3: CASSVNTGGAGELFF. Full variable domain (remainder filled in from reference TRBV7-6 and TRBJ2-2): GAGVSQSPRYKVTKRGQDVALRCDPISGHVSLYWYRQALGQGPEFLTYFNYEAQQDKSGLPNDRFSAERPEGSISTLTIQRTEQRDSAMYRCASSVNTGGAGELFFGEGSRLTVL.

The chain combines TRBV7-3 with TRBJ1-1; TCRdb reports TRBD1, a call that lacks DNA to check it against. The CDR3 is made up of 14 amino acids. Germline CDR1 and CDR2: SGHTA and FQGTGA. The CDR3 loop is CASSSGGGTTEAFF.

The genes are TRBV24-1 and TRBJ2-7; TCRdb's D gene call, TRBD1, goes unchecked for lack of DNA. The germline V gene has CDR1 KGHDR and CDR2 SFDVKD. The CDR3 covers 13 residues. The CDR3 sequence: CATSDGADYEQYF.

V is TRBV6-1 and J is TRBJ1-2; the D call from TCRdb, TRBD1, cannot be confirmed without DNA. The CDR3 extends over 16 amino acids. In germline, CDR1 is MNHNS, CDR2 SASEGT. The CDR3 sequence: CASRPRSRGEFYGYTF.

V and J are TRBV20-1 and TRBJ2-1; TCRdb selects TRBD1, and the lack of DNA leaves this call unchecked. In germline, CDR1 is DFQATT, CDR2 SNEGSKA (reference sequence). CDR3 length equals 12 residues. The CDR3: CSRQGRYNEQFF.

This chain connects TRBV11-2 to TRBJ1-5. The CDR3 contains 16 residues. The germline V gene encodes CDR1 SGHAT and CDR2 FQNNGV. CDR3: CASSLGVGQANQPQHF.

The rearrangement joins TRBV4-2 to TRBJ1-2; with no DNA, the TCRdb D assignment of TRBD1 cannot be verified. Germline loops: CDR1 LGHNA, CDR2 YNFKEQ. This CDR3 has 16 residues. CDR3 in amino acids: CASSHEITPTHYGYTF.

V usage is TRBV6-5 and J usage is TRBJ1-1; TCRdb designates TRBD1, a call that cannot be tested without DNA. Per the germline V gene, CDR1 is MNHEY and CDR2 is SVGAGI. CDR3 length: 16 residues. CDR3 sequence: CASSPTPDRYGAEAFF.

This sequence joins TRBV20-1 and TRBJ1-3; there is no DNA to check the TCRdb D call of TRBD1. Germline-derived CDR1 and CDR2 are DFQATT and SNEGSKA (reference sequence). CDR3 length: 14 amino acids. CDR3 sequence reads: CSAREGRGRNTIYF.

V is TRBV5-6 and J is TRBJ1-6. Germline CDR1 and CDR2: SGHDT and YYEEEE. The CDR3 runs to 16 residues. The CDR3 reads CASSFYTDAYNSPLHF.

The rearrangement links TRBV24-1 to TRBJ1-2; TCRdb outputs TRBD1, but without DNA this stays unchecked. CDR3 size: 16 residues. The V gene's germline CDR1 is KGHDR and CDR2 SFDVKD. CDR3 amino acids: CATSDLRGGGWNGYTF.